The clone carrying this TCR beta chain turned up a few times. The antigen remains unidentified. The template was RNA from unsorted bulk tissue. V lost 0 bases, J lost 3 bases, and 7 bases lay in between. Germline assignment: CDR1 SGHRS and CDR2 YFSETQ. This CDR3 has 13 amino acids. The data are from a study of tumor and adjacent non-tumor tissue in lung cancer. Overall study context: Patients comprised roughly 12 adenocarcinoma, a couple of squamous cell carcinoma and 1 small cell lung cancer. Study observations and caveats: In normal lung, the top 100 clones were significantly more dominant than in tumor. Compared with tumor, normal lung showed significantly lower TCR diversity.

A modified ARM-PCR protocol with three rounds of nested PCR amplified TCRbeta. TCRdb re-called the multiplex PCR reads with MiXCR, one entry per CDR3 protein. The sample lists about 70,000 distinct CDR3 sequences, 73% seen once, with approximately 30% in the top ten. The material sequenced was lung tumor tissue. This TCR derives from a man in his 60s with non-small cell lung cancer. The chain recombines TRBV5-1 with TRBJ2-7; D is perhaps TRBD1 (5 bases). CDR3 nucleotide sequence: TGCGCCAGCAGCTTGGGCGGACACTACGAGCAGTACTTC. This encodes CASSLGGHYEQYF.